Detailed here is one T cell receptor (beta chain). One junction end does not reproduce the germline sequence, and a read error may be involved. This CDR3 is 13 amino acids long. Per the original methods: Amplification of reference gene primers provided the estimated nucleated cell counts. Produced via immunoSEQ multiplex PCR; TCRdb's table is partial and in-frame only. V and J calls and clone size are as listed in that table; D and trimming were resolved from the DNA. The top ten clones hold 1.5% to 2.5% of a sample with 330,000 or so clones, 80% to 90% of them seen once. This record belongs to a study of blood T cell repertoires in COVID-19. Study-level information: Recovered status in Cohort 3 required two negative PCRs, clearance, or symptom resolution.

This chain links TRBV5-3 with TRBJ2-1; 7 nucleotides align to TRBD2. TRBV5-3 is an ORF for which the function is uncertain. The sequencing sample was made of PBMCs or T cells enriched from blood (not recorded which). The sequence was obtained from a man aged 40-50 years in a cohort exposed to, infected with or recovered from COVID-19 (not recorded which). The CDR3 loop is CARNEGGNNEQFF. The CDR3, as DNA: TGTGCTAGAAACGAGGGAGGGAACAATGAGCAGTTCTTC.